What follows are 5 T cell receptor beta chains derived from one specimen sequenced in a study of blood T cell repertoires in COVID-19. Sequenced by immunoSEQ multiplex PCR; TCRdb stores in-frame clones only, minus some. This sample has approximately 210,000 clones, with roughly 80% found just once. The sequenced sample was peripheral blood. Receptors were obtained from a human donor in a cohort sampled during active COVID-19.

The chain links TRBV18 to TRBJ1-1, with 9 positions matching TRBD1. This CDR3 is 16 amino acids long. CDR1 KGHSH and CDR2 LQKENI come from the germline V gene. With 3 bases clipped from V and 2 bases from J, the junction kept 7 bases outside the gene matches. The CDR3 reads CASSPLVGQGNTEAFF. The CDR3 DNA is TGTGCCAGCTCACCTCTCGTGGGACAGGGAAACACTGAAGCTTTCTTT.

The chain links TRBV11-2 to TRBJ1-1; 8 bases agree with TRBD1. The germline CDR1 and CDR2 sequences are SGHAT and FQNNGV. Losses at the gene ends were 5 bases for V and 11 bases for J; bases not matched to a gene: 7. This CDR3 has 12 residues. DNA of the CDR3: TGTGCCAGCAGCGTTAGACAGGGGCGGGCTTTCTTT. It encodes CASSVRQGRAFF.

V is TRBV19 and J is TRBJ1-2; D remains unclear. The CDR3 extends over 15 amino acids. CDR1 is LNHDA and CDR2 is SQIVND in the germline V gene (reference sequence). V lost 6 bases to trimming and J lost 0 bases, with 14 bases between them. The CDR3 sequence is CASSPYGGTNYGYTF. The CDR3 DNA follows: TGTGCCAGTAGCCCCTATGGAGGGACTAACTATGGCTACACCTTC.

This chain connects TRBV28 to TRBJ2-3, with 9 bases fitting TRBD1. J lost 2 bases, V lost 4 bases, and 10 bases had no gene match. Germline loops: CDR1 MDHEN, CDR2 SYDVKM. The CDR3 runs to 17 residues. CDR3 sequence reads: CASSSRLTGGDTDTQYF. CDR3 DNA sequence: TGTGCCAGCAGTTCTCGCCTGACAGGGGGAGACACAGATACGCAGTATTTT.

The rearrangement uses TRBV6-5 and TRBJ1-2, with TRBD1 matching over 11 bases. Trimming at V came to 2 bases and at J to 8 bases, leaving 7 bases not matched to a gene. The CDR3 is made up of 15 amino acids. Germline assignment: CDR1 MNHEY and CDR2 SVGAGI. The CDR3 sequence is CASSYTGTGGRGYTF. For the CDR3, the DNA is TGTGCCAGCAGTTACACTGGGACAGGGGGAAGAGGCTACACCTTC.